These 19 T cell receptor beta chains originate from one sample sequenced in a study of tumor-infiltrating lymphocytes in localized non-small cell lung cancer. Using immunoSEQ multiplex PCR, the repertoire was profiled, and TCRdb retains in-frame clones only, with some absent. The data show 17,000 or so clones, with more than 60% seen just once and about 6% held by the top ten. The sample comprised lung tumor tissue. The receptor source for this set is a human donor with non-small cell lung cancer.

J is TRBJ2-3 and V is TRBV30; TRBD2 agrees at 8 bases. This CDR3 is 15 amino acids long. The germline gives CDR1 GTSNPN, CDR2 SVGIG (reference sequence). Trimming removed 3 bases from V and 6 bases from J; junction bases left unmatched: 11. CDR3: CAWSRISAGDDTQYF. The CDR3 nucleotides are TGTGCCTGGAGCAGAATATCAGCGGGAGACGATACGCAGTATTTT.

This chain connects TRBV28 to TRBJ1-4; TRBD1 might be the D (6 bases). This CDR3 comprises 13 residues. Germline CDR1 is MDHEN and CDR2 is SYDVKM. Between the trimmed V and J ends, which lost 11 bases and 7 bases, there was a span of 17 bases. Here the CDR3 DNA reads TGTGCCGGGGGGGCGATGAGGGGTGAAAAACTGTTTTTT. It translates to CAGGAMRGEKLFF.

CDR3: CASSAQTGNYGYTF. The CDR3 DNA is TGTGCCAGCAGCGCTCAGACAGGGAACTATGGCTACACCTTC. The chain recombines TRBV9 with TRBJ1-2; 7 nucleotides agree with TRBD1. The CDR3 totals 14 residues. Germline lookup yields CDR1 SGDLS and CDR2 YYNGEE. V trimming: 3 bases; J trimming: 2 bases; junction bases outside the gene matches: 4. The whole variable domain, filled in from reference TRBV9 and TRBJ1-2, reads DSGVTQTPKHLITATGQRVTLRCSPRSGDLSVYWYQQSLDQGLQFLIQYYNGEERAKGNILERFSAQQFPDLHSELNLSSLELGDSALYFCASSAQTGNYGYTFGSGTRLTVV.

V gene TRBV30 combines with J gene TRBJ2-1; a possible D gene is TRBD2 (6 bases). The V end was cut by 1 base, the J end by 1 base, with 11 bases between. CDR3 size: 15 residues. Germline loops: CDR1 GTSNPN, CDR2 SVGIG (reference sequence). The CDR3 sequence is CAWSGPGGSYNEQFF. The CDR3 region has the DNA TGTGCCTGGAGTGGGCCCGGGGGATCCTACAATGAGCAGTTCTTC. Based on the CDR3 plus reference TRBV30 and TRBJ2-1, the full variable domain is SQTIHQWPATLVQPVGSPLSLECTVEGTSNPNLYWYRQAAGRGLQLLFYSVGIGQISSEVPQNLSASRPQDRQFILSSKKLLLSDSGFYLCAWSGPGGSYNEQFFGPGTRLTVL.

The chain employs TRBV6-4 and TRBJ2-7; D gene ambiguous. Between the trimmed V and J ends, which lost 3 bases and 9 bases, there was a span of 6 bases. The CDR3 is 10 amino acids. Germline lookup yields CDR1 MRHNA and CDR2 SNTAGT. The CDR3 coding sequence is TGTGCCAGCAGTGAATTATGGCAGTACTTC. Its translation is CASSELWQYF.

The chain joins TRBV2 to TRBJ2-1; 11 bases align to TRBD1. Trimming cost V 2 bases and J 5 bases; bases outside gene matches: 11. The CDR3 totals 18 residues. Looked up from germline, CDR1 is SNHLY and CDR2 is FYNNEI. The CDR3: CASSEIRKGTGGDNEQFF. The CDR3, as DNA: TGTGCCAGCAGTGAAATTCGGAAGGGGACAGGGGGAGACAATGAGCAGTTCTTC.

The V call is TRBV10-2, the J call TRBJ2-7; either TRBD1 or TRBD2 may fit D (5 bases each). Germline CDR1 and CDR2: WSHSY and SAAADI. Between the trimmed V and J ends, which lost 0 bases and 5 bases, there was a span of 17 bases. The CDR3 contains 16 residues. DNA for the CDR3: TGCGCCAGCAGTGAGTCGGGACCCCGGTTTAGGAACGAGCAGTACTTC. Its translation is CASSESGPRFRNEQYF.

The V gene is TRBV18, the J gene TRBJ2-2; D uncertain. This CDR3 comprises 17 residues. The germline V gene has CDR1 KGHSH and CDR2 LQKENI. V was clipped by 3 bases and J by 0 bases, with 14 bases between them. The CDR3 coding sequence is TGTGCCAGCTCACCTGCAAGGCATGGCGCGAACACCGGGGAGCTGTTTTTT. It codes for CASSPARHGANTGELFF.

In this sample, this clone turned up a few times. The rearrangement links TRBV12-2 to TRBJ2-7; the D call TRBD2 from the table was never checked on the DNA. TRBV12-2 is listed as a pseudogene. There are 15 residues in the CDR3. The CDR3 protein is CASRLARRGSYEQYF. CDR3 DNA sequence: TGTGCAAGTCGCTTAGCGCGGCGGGGCTCCTACGAGCAGTACTTC.

The V call is TRBV7-8, the J call TRBJ2-7; 10 bases agree with TRBD1. The CDR3 consists of 16 residues. Per the germline V gene, CDR1 is SGHVS and CDR2 is FQNEAQ. Trimming at V came to 1 base and at J to 5 bases, leaving 8 bases not matched to a gene. In DNA, the CDR3 is TGTGCCAGCAGCTTAGTTACCGGGACAGGGGTACACGAGCAGTACTTC. This translates into CASSLVTGTGVHEQYF.

The rearrangement links TRBV7-3 to TRBJ1-1; no firm D call. Germline V gives CDR1 SGHTA, CDR2 FQGTGA. The V and J ends lost 5 bases and 4 bases respectively, with 14 bases between them. The CDR3 extends over 14 amino acids. The CDR3 DNA sequence: TGTGCCAGCAGCCTTTTCGCGGTAGGCACTGAAGCTTTCTTT. This sequence encodes CASSLFAVGTEAFF.

This clone was seen just once. This chain uses TRBV18 with TRBJ1-3, with D perhaps TRBD1 (6 bases). Per germline, CDR1 KGHSH and CDR2 LQKENI. Between the trimmed V and J ends, which lost 3 bases and 7 bases, there was a span of 13 bases. There are 14 residues in the CDR3. CDR3 sequence reads: CASSPTQGGNTIYF. CDR3 nucleotide sequence: TGTGCCAGCTCACCTACACAGGGTGGCAACACCATATATTTT. Full variable domain (outside the CDR3, taken from reference TRBV18 and TRBJ1-3): NAGVMQNPRHLVRRRGQEARLRCSPMKGHSHVYWYRQLPEEGLKFMVYLQKENIIDESGMPKERFSAEFPKEGPSILRIQQVVRGDSAAYFCASSPTQGGNTIYFGEGSWLTVV.

The chain has TRBV21-1 and TRBJ2-7; the table's D gene call, TRBD2, was not cross checked with the DNA. TRBV21-1 is labeled a pseudogene. The CDR3 covers 14 residues. The CDR3, as DNA: TGTGCCAGCATCCCTCGGGGGGGTGGCTACGAGCAGTACTTC. Protein: CASIPRGGGYEQYF.

This clone is a singleton in its sample. The chain uses TRBV7-8 and TRBJ2-7; 9 bases agree with TRBD2. V trimming: 4 bases; J trimming: 7 bases; junction bases outside the gene matches: 11. Germline CDR1 and CDR2: SGHVS and FQNEAQ. The CDR3 sequence is 15 residues long. CDR3 residues: CASSSWLAGSREQYF. Here the CDR3 DNA reads TGTGCCAGCAGCTCGTGGCTAGCGGGATCGCGGGAGCAGTACTTC.

The chain couples TRBV5-1 to TRBJ2-2; possibly TRBD1 for D (5 bases). Germline assignment: CDR1 SGHRS and CDR2 YFSETQ. The V gene lost 0 bases and the J gene lost 6 bases, with 12 bases spanning the gap. This CDR3 contains 15 residues. The CDR3 spells CASSLGDSRSGELFF. The CDR3 DNA sequence: TGCGCCAGCAGCTTGGGAGACAGTAGGTCCGGGGAGCTGTTTTTT.

V gene TRBV4-1 combines with J gene TRBJ1-1; the D gene is possibly TRBD1 (5 bases). Germline-derived CDR1 and CDR2 are MGHRA and YSYEKL. V lost 5 bases and J lost 4, with 14 bases in between. This CDR3 region has 14 residues. The CDR3 spells CASSYRGAGTEAFF. The CDR3 nucleotides read TGCGCCAGCAGCTACCGGGGCGCGGGCACTGAAGCTTTCTTT.

This clone has only a few counts. The CDR3 loop is CASSLLRTGANVLTF. CDR3 bases: TGTGCCAGCAGTTTACTAAGGACAGGGGCCAACGTCCTGACTTTC. This rearrangement joins TRBV27 to TRBJ2-6, with D perhaps TRBD1 (5 bases). V gave up 2 bases and J gave up 4 bases, with 9 bases separating them. The CDR3 covers 15 residues. Germline CDR1 and CDR2: MNHEY and SMNVEV (reference sequence). The full variable domain, in which reference TRBV27 and TRBJ2-6 provide the parts outside the CDR3, is EAQVTQNPRYLITVTGKKLTVTCSQNMNHEYMSWYRQDPGLGLRQIYYSMNVEVTDKGDVPEGYKVSRKEKRNFPLILESPSPNQTSLYFCASSLLRTGANVLTFGAGSRLTVL.

The chain combines TRBV30 with TRBJ2-5; 8 bases align to TRBD1. Germline assignment: CDR1 GTSNPN and CDR2 SVGIG (reference sequence). V gave up 2 bases and J gave up 5 bases; unmatched junction bases: 10. This CDR3 comprises 15 residues. The CDR3 here is CAWSPLPGGAETQYF. In DNA, the CDR3 is TGTGCCTGGAGTCCGTTGCCAGGGGGCGCGGAGACCCAGTACTTC.

The CDR3 spells CAGGQGNYGYTF. CDR3 nucleotide sequence: TGTGCCGGGGGACAGGGAAACTATGGCTACACCTTC. This chain joins TRBV9 and TRBJ1-2; 9 nucleotides align to TRBD1. With V trimmed by 10 bases and J by 2 bases, 3 bases remained unmatched. CDR1 SGDLS and CDR2 YYNGEE come from the germline V gene. The CDR3 has 12 amino acids.